Listed below are T cell receptor beta chains from one sample, sequenced in a study of cytomegalovirus exposure and HLA in healthy donors. Sequenced by immunoSEQ multiplex PCR; TCRdb stores in-frame clones only, minus some. This sample lists more than 200,000 clones; its ten largest clones have roughly 0.98%. Sequencing was done on a sample of PBMCs. Source of these receptors: a woman aged 30 to 39 in good health and CMV-seropositive. The CDR3 runs from the conserved cysteine through the conserved F or W. A D gene is named only where the DNA matches it firmly.

j_call: TRBJ2-7; v_call: TRBV5-1; d_call: TRBD1; cdr3_nt: TGCGCCAGCAGCTCCGGGACAGGGGTCTACGAGCAGTACTTC; cdr3_aa: CASSSGTGVYEQYF
j_call: TRBJ2-3; v_call: TRBV4-2; d_call: .; cdr3_nt: TGTGCCAGCAGCCAAGCACAGGTCCGGGGCACAGATACGCAGTATTTT; cdr3_aa: CASSQAQVRGTDTQYF
j_call: TRBJ1-4; v_call: TRBV5-4; d_call: .; cdr3_nt: TGTGCCAGCAGTAAAGGGGGTGAACTTGAAAAACTGTTTTTT; cdr3_aa: CASSKGGELEKLFF
j_call: TRBJ2-7; v_call: TRBV7-9; d_call: .; cdr3_nt: TGTGCCAGCAGCTTAGCGGGCCGAGAACCCTACGAGCAGTACTTC; cdr3_aa: CASSLAGREPYEQYF
j_call: TRBJ2-1; v_call: TRBV7-2; d_call: TRBD2; cdr3_nt: TGTGCCAGCAGCTTAATGGGACTAAGCTCCTACAATGAGCAGTTCTTC; cdr3_aa: CASSLMGLSSYNEQFF
j_call: TRBJ2-2; v_call: TRBV5-1; d_call: TRBD2; cdr3_nt: TGCGCCAGCAGCTTGGTACCCGGGGGGGGCATCGGGAACACCGGGGAGCTGTTTTTT; cdr3_aa: CASSLVPGGGIGNTGELFF
j_call: TRBJ2-3; v_call: TRBV6-5; d_call: .; cdr3_nt: TGTGCCAGCAGTTACACAAGCACAGATACGCAGTATTTT; cdr3_aa: CASSYTSTDTQYF
j_call: TRBJ1-2; v_call: TRBV19; d_call: .; cdr3_nt: TGTGCCAGTACCTTGGACTGGTGGAATGGCTACACCTTC; cdr3_aa: CASTLDWWNGYTF
j_call: TRBJ2-1; v_call: TRBV5-1; d_call: TRBD2; cdr3_nt: TGCGCCAGCAGAGGTAGCGGGAGTTCCTACAATGAGCAGTTCTTC; cdr3_aa: CASRGSGSSYNEQFF
j_call: TRBJ1-4; v_call: TRBV6-5; d_call: .; cdr3_nt: TGTGCCAGCAGTTACAACAGGGAAAAACTGTTTTTT; cdr3_aa: CASSYNREKLFF
j_call: TRBJ2-1; v_call: TRBV19; d_call: TRBD2; cdr3_nt: TGTGCCAGTAGTATCGGGACTAGCGGGTACAATGAGCAGTTCTTC; cdr3_aa: CASSIGTSGYNEQFF
j_call: TRBJ1-2; v_call: TRBV28; d_call: .; cdr3_nt: TGTGCCAGCAGCCGGGATGGCTACACCTTC; cdr3_aa: CASSRDGYTF
j_call: TRBJ2-1; v_call: TRBV5-1; d_call: .; cdr3_nt: TGCGCCAGCAGCTCACAGGGTGGGATTTACAATGAGCAGTTCTTC; cdr3_aa: CASSSQGGIYNEQFF
j_call: TRBJ1-2; v_call: TRBV6-1; d_call: .; cdr3_nt: TGTGCCAGCGTGAAGAGGGGAGGCGGGTATGGCTACACCTTC; cdr3_aa: CASVKRGGGYGYTF
j_call: TRBJ1-1; v_call: TRBV28; d_call: TRBD1; cdr3_nt: TGTGCCAGCAGCATAGGGACAGACGCTTTCTTT; cdr3_aa: CASSIGTDAFF
j_call: TRBJ2-1; v_call: TRBV2; d_call: TRBD1; cdr3_nt: TGTGCCAGCAGAGAACAGGGGACGGGGGAGCAGTTCTTC; cdr3_aa: CASREQGTGEQFF
j_call: TRBJ1-3; v_call: TRBV6-5; d_call: .; cdr3_nt: TGTGCCAGCAGCCTGACAACCATCTCTGGAAACACCATATATTTT; cdr3_aa: CASSLTTISGNTIYF
j_call: TRBJ2-1; v_call: TRBV10-3; d_call: TRBD2; cdr3_nt: TGTGCCATCAGCGGGACTAGCGGGACCTCGTCCAATGAGCAGTTCTTC; cdr3_aa: CAISGTSGTSSNEQFF
j_call: TRBJ1-2; v_call: TRBV19; d_call: .; cdr3_nt: TGTGCCAGTAGCAATCTACAGGGTTACTATGGCTACACCTTC; cdr3_aa: CASSNLQGYYGYTF
j_call: TRBJ1-2; v_call: TRBV18; d_call: TRBD1; cdr3_nt: TGTGCCAGCTCCCTTGGACAGGCCCCTCATGGCTACACCTTC; cdr3_aa: CASSLGQAPHGYTF
j_call: TRBJ1-5; v_call: TRBV7-6; d_call: .; cdr3_nt: TGTGCCAGCAGCCCCCGACCGGGGGATAGCAATCAGCCCCAGCATTTT; cdr3_aa: CASSPRPGDSNQPQHF
j_call: TRBJ2-5; v_call: TRBV15; d_call: .; cdr3_nt: TGTGCCACCAGCAGAGATTTTAGGGGAGGACAAGAGACCCAGTACTTC; cdr3_aa: CATSRDFRGGQETQYF
j_call: TRBJ1-3; v_call: TRBV18; d_call: TRBD1; cdr3_nt: TGTGCCAGCTCCTGGGACAGGGGCGATGGAAACACCATATATTTT; cdr3_aa: CASSWDRGDGNTIYF
j_call: TRBJ2-7; v_call: TRBV10-2; d_call: TRBD2; cdr3_nt: TGCGCCAGCAGTAGATTAGCGGGGGCCTACGAGCAGTACTTC; cdr3_aa: CASSRLAGAYEQYF
j_call: TRBJ2-7; v_call: TRBV28; d_call: .; cdr3_nt: TGTGCCAGCAGTTTATCCATCTACGAGCAGTACTTC; cdr3_aa: CASSLSIYEQYF
j_call: TRBJ2-7; v_call: TRBV6-5; d_call: TRBD2; cdr3_nt: TGTGCCAGCAGTCGGGGACTAGCGGGAGGGAGGGAGCAGTACTTC; cdr3_aa: CASSRGLAGGREQYF
j_call: TRBJ2-1; v_call: TRBV5-1; d_call: TRBD2; cdr3_nt: TGCGCCAGCGGATTTGGACTAGCGGGGGCGGAGTTCTTC; cdr3_aa: CASGFGLAGAEFF
j_call: TRBJ1-2; v_call: TRBV5-6; d_call: TRBD1; cdr3_nt: TGTGCCAGCAGCTTGACACTAGACAGGGGTAACTATGGCTACACCTTC; cdr3_aa: CASSLTLDRGNYGYTF
j_call: TRBJ1-2; v_call: TRBV30; d_call: TRBD1; cdr3_nt: TGTGCCTGGAGTATCGAACAGGGGGGGAGCTACACCTTC; cdr3_aa: CAWSIEQGGSYTF